A selection of T cell receptor beta chains follows, all from one sample in a study of blood T cell repertoires in COVID-19. Sequenced by immunoSEQ multiplex PCR; TCRdb stores in-frame clones only, minus some. Of about 320,000 clones in the sample, about nine tenths were seen once. Material for sequencing was PBMCs or T cells enriched from blood (not recorded which). The receptor source for this set is a woman in her late teens or twenties who had recovered from COVID-19. Both conserved end residues are part of each CDR3. Each record gives: D gene, V gene, J gene, CDR3 protein, CDR3 DNA. The D gene is left open where the match is weak.

D gene: -
V gene: TRBV13
J gene: TRBJ2-3
CDR3 protein: CASSSRATRSSITDTQYF
CDR3 DNA: TGTGCCAGCAGCTCCCGTGCAACTAGGTCGTCTATTACAGATACGCAGTATTTT

D gene: -
V gene: TRBV5-6
J gene: TRBJ1-4
CDR3 protein: CASSLSWGGDEKLFF
CDR3 DNA: TGTGCCAGCAGCTTGAGCTGGGGAGGTGATGAAAAACTGTTTTTT

D gene: TRBD2
V gene: TRBV28
J gene: TRBJ2-3
CDR3 protein: CASSPGVAGVTDTQYF
CDR3 DNA: TGTGCCAGCAGCCCCGGGGTAGCGGGGGTCACAGATACGCAGTATTTT

D gene: -
V gene: TRBV6-4
J gene: TRBJ1-1
CDR3 protein: CASRDQGSSTEAFF
CDR3 DNA: TGTGCCAGCAGAGACCAGGGGAGTAGCACTGAAGCTTTCTTT

D gene: TRBD1
V gene: TRBV9
J gene: TRBJ2-5
CDR3 protein: CASSSTGGRETQYF
CDR3 DNA: TGTGCCAGCAGCTCGACAGGGGGCCGGGAGACCCAGTACTTC

D gene: TRBD1
V gene: TRBV7-3
J gene: TRBJ2-1
CDR3 protein: CASSLYTGGRNEQFF
CDR3 DNA: TGTGCCAGCAGCTTATATACAGGGGGCCGGAATGAGCAGTTCTTC

D gene: -
V gene: TRBV19
J gene: TRBJ1-4
CDR3 protein: CASSPTGLNEKLFF
CDR3 DNA: TGTGCCAGTAGTCCGACAGGCCTTAATGAAAAACTGTTTTTT

D gene: TRBD1
V gene: TRBV30
J gene: TRBJ1-4
CDR3 protein: CAWSITTGVGSEKLFF
CDR3 DNA: TGTGCCTGGAGTATAACAACAGGGGTCGGGAGTGAAAAACTGTTTTTT

D gene: TRBD2
V gene: TRBV12-3/TRBV12-4
J gene: TRBJ2-1
CDR3 protein: CASSLNNLAGQFF
CDR3 DNA: TGTGCCAGCAGTTTAAACAACCTAGCGGGTCAGTTCTTC

D gene: -
V gene: TRBV18
J gene: TRBJ2-3
CDR3 protein: CASSTLGGRTDTQYF
CDR3 DNA: TGTGCCAGCTCAACACTAGGGGGTCGAACAGATACGCAGTATTTT

D gene: -
V gene: TRBV7-6
J gene: TRBJ2-3
CDR3 protein: CASSLEGDYSLATDTQYF
CDR3 DNA: TGTGCCAGCAGCTTAGAGGGGGACTACAGCTTAGCCACAGATACGCAGTATTTT